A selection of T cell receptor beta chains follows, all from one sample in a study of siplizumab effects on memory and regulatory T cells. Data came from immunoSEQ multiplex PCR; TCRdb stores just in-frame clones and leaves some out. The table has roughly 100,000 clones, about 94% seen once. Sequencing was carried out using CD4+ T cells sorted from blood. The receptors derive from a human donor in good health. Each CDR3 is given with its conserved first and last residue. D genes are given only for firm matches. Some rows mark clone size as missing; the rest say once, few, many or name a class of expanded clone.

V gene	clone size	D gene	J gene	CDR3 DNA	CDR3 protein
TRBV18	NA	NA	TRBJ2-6	TGTGCCAGCTCACCACCGGGACACCTCTCTGGGGCCAACGTCCTGACTTTC	CASSPPGHLSGANVLTF
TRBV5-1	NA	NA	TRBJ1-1	TGCGCCAGCAGCTTCAAATTCATGAACACTGAAGCTTTCTTT	CASSFKFMNTEAFF
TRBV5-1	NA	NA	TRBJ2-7	TGCGCCAGCAGCTTGTTGGTCGGATCCTACGAGCAGTACTTC	CASSLLVGSYEQYF
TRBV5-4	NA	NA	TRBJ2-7	TGTGCCAGCAGCTTGTCTTTGGGACTTTCAATGTCCTACGAGCAGTACTTC	CASSLSLGLSMSYEQYF
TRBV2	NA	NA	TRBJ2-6	TGTGCCAGCAGCGAGGCTGGGCCTTCATCTGGGGCCAACGTCCTGACTTTC	CASSEAGPSSGANVLTF
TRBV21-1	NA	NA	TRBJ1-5	TGTGCCAGCAGCTGGTTTGGTGTGGTCAATCAGCCCCAGCATTTT	CASSWFGVVNQPQHF
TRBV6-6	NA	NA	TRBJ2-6	TGTGCCAGCAGTTCACAGGTCTCTGGGGCCAACGTCCTGACTTTC	CASSSQVSGANVLTF
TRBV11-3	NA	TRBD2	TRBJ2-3	TGTGCCAGCAGCTTAGGGGGGACTAGAGGAGCCTCGCAGTATTTT	CASSLGGTRGASQYF
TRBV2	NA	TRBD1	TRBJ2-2	TGTGCCAGCAGTCCGAGAGGTAACAGGGGAACCCTGGAGGCCGGGGAGCTGTTTTTT	CASSPRGNRGTLEAGELFF
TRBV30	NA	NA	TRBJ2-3	TGTGCCTGGGGCTCGGTGGTGAATACGCAGTATTTT	CAWGSVVNTQYF
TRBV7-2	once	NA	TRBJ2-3	TGTGCCAGCAGCTTAGCCTTTGGCACAGATACGCAGTATTTT	CASSLAFGTDTQYF
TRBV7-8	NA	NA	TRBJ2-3	TGTGCCAGCAGCTTAGCTTTCGGGCCGGGAACAGATACGCAGTATTTT	CASSLAFGPGTDTQYF
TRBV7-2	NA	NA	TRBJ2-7	TGTGCCAGCAGCCCTTATTTGAGTCTGGAAAAAGAAAATTCATTC	CASSPYLSLEKENSF
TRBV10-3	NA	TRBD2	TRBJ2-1	TGTGCCATCAGTGAGGAGACTAGCGGGAATCCCTTTTTTTTCGATGAGCAGTTCTTC	CAISEETSGNPFFFDEQFF
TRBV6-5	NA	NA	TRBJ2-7	TGTGCCAGCAGTTTATCCAGCGATGGCTCCGAGCAGTACTTC	CASSLSSDGSEQYF
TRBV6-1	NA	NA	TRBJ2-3	TGTGCCAGCAGTGAAGGAGGCAGAAGCACAGATACGCAGTATTTT	CASSEGGRSTDTQYF
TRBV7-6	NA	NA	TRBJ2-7	TGTGCCAGCAGTCCTCAAAGTGACGAGCAGTACTTC	CASSPQSDEQYF
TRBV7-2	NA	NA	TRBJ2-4	TGTGCCAGCAGCTCGGGACCGGGGACCATTCAGTACTTC	CASSSGPGTIQYF
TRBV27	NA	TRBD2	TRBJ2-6	TGTGCCAGCCGCCGGACTAGCGGGAGCTCTGGGGCCAACGTCCTGACTTTC	CASRRTSGSSGANVLTF
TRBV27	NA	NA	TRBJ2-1	TGTGCCAGCAGTTCCAGTCTTGTCTCCTACAATGAGCAGTTCTTC	CASSSSLVSYNEQFF
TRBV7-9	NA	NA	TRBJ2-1	TGTGCCAGCAGCCACCCGGTCCCTGAGCAGTTCTTC	CASSHPVPEQFF
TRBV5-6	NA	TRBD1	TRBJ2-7	TGTGCCAGCAGTTCGGACAGGGGAGACGAGCAGTACTTC	CASSSDRGDEQYF
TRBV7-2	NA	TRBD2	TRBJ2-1	TGTGCCAGCAGCTGGAAAGTAGCGGGAGTCTCCTACAATGAGCAGTTCTTC	CASSWKVAGVSYNEQFF
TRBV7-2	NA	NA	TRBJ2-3	TGTGCCAGCAGATACAGGGGCACAGATACGCAGTATTTT	CASRYRGTDTQYF
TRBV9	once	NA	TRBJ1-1	TGTGCCAGCAGCGTAGTATACAGGGACACTGAAGCTTTCTTT	CASSVVYRDTEAFF
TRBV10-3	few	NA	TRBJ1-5	TGTGCCATCAGTGTGGGGGGGGAGCATCAGCCCCAGCATTTT	CAISVGGEHQPQHF
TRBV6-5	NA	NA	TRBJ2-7	TGTGCCAGCAGTTACTATCGGCAGCTAGGCTCCGAGCAGTACTTC	CASSYYRQLGSEQYF
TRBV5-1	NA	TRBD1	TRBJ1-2	TGCGCCAGCAGCTTGTCTTTCGGGACAGGCTATGGCTACACCTTC	CASSLSFGTGYGYTF
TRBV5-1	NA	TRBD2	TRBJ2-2	TGCGCCAGCAGGCGGGAGGTAACCGGGGAGCTGTTTTTT	CASRREVTGELFF
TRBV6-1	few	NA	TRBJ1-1	TGTGCCAGCAGCACAACTGAAGCTTTCTTT	CASSTTEAFF
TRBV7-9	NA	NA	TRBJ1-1	TGTGCCAGCAGCTTCTTACGAGAAGAAGCTTTCTTT	CASSFLREEAFF
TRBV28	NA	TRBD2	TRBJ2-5	TGTGCCAGCGACCAGACTAGCGGGAGATCAGAGACCCAGTACTTC	CASDQTSGRSETQYF
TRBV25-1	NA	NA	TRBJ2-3	TGTGCCAGCAGTGTGCAGGGAATCAACACAGATACGCAGTATTTT	CASSVQGINTDTQYF